This T cell receptor (beta chain) originates from a study of breast tumors, draining lymph nodes, adjacent tissues. Study results and limitations: Compared with lymph nodes, tumors were less diverse; compared with nontumor tissue, more. Data only fit, rather than demonstrated, lymph node origin of most tumor T cells. Luminal-like breast cancer showed significantly greater tumor-nontumor repertoire similarity than basal-like breast cancer did.

TCRdb recomputed calls from the multiplex PCR reads with MiXCR, one row per CDR3 protein. The sample contains 270,000 or so distinct CDR3 sequences, 30% of which appear only once. CDR1 and CDR2 (germline): LGHDT, YNNKEL (reference sequence). Unmatched junction bases numbered 12, after V lost 3 bases and J lost 5 bases. The CDR3 is 17 amino acids. On this clonotype: Its antigen is unidentified.

Axillary draining lymph nodes of breast cancer patients supplied the node samples. Sequenced input: axillary lymph node tissue. This chain links TRBV3-1 with TRBJ2-5; 10 nucleotides line up with TRBD1. The origin of this receptor is a female donor with breast cancer. Some clones in this sample may be carry-over from other donors' samples. Here the CDR3 reads CASSQDRGSAFLETQYF. As DNA, the CDR3 is TGTGCCAGCAGCCAGGACAGGGGGTCTGCGTTTTTGGAGACCCAGTACTTC.